This T cell receptor (beta chain) was obtained from a study of blood T cells in healthy people across ages. Study as a whole: About one barcoded beta molecule per two T cells was the capture yield of template switching.

As to this clonotype: Its specificity is unknown.

V was cut by 0 bases and J by 4 bases, with 18 bases left in between. The CDR3 sequence is 18 residues long. Germline CDR1 and CDR2: MGHRA and YSYEKL. Study-wide findings and caveats: Estimated diversity that came from one million T cells was considered an underestimate. TCR beta diversity per million T cells fell roughly linearly with age. A strong correlation was found between TCR beta diversity and the percentage of naive T cells.

Primers used in a second PCR of about 7 to 12 cycles were a sample-barcoded 5' primer and a J-beta primer mix. Each CDR3 protein gets one entry after TCRdb re-called the 5' RACE reads with MiXCR. Altogether approximately 1,100,000 distinct CDR3 sequences are present, 35% to 55% being singletons, with the ten largest covering 15% to 20%. The source material was blood. This receptor was taken from a woman aged 55-75 years in good health. This rearrangement joins TRBV4-1 to TRBJ2-2; no clear D. The CDR3 coding sequence is TGCGCCAGCAGCCAAGAAGGTGGATTACTTAAGGGCACCGGGGAGCTGTTTTTT. As protein: CASSQEGGLLKGTGELFF.